This is a list of T cell receptor beta chains from one sample in a study of blood T cell repertoires in COVID-19. Repertoires were generated with immunoSEQ multiplex PCR, while TCRdb's copy carries only in-frame clones and drops some. This sample has about 240,000 clones, with 75% to 85% found just once. The source material was peripheral blood. All receptors come from an older woman with active or convalescent COVID-19. Each CDR3 is given with its conserved first and last residue. D genes are given only for firm matches. Clone size is not always given. Where it is, it says once, few, many or a class for expanded clones.

TRBJ1-2 - - TRBV2 TGTGCGGGTTCGGGACAAGTCTCGTCTGGCTACACCTTC CAGSGQVSSGYTF
TRBJ2-5 - - TRBV5-8 TGTGCCAGCAGCTTCGGTCTACAAGAGACCCAGTACTTC CASSFGLQETQYF
TRBJ2-1 - TRBD1 TRBV2 TGTGCCAGCAGAACCGGGACAGGGGGGTACAATGAGCAGTTCTTC CASRTGTGGYNEQFF
TRBJ1-4 - - TRBV27 TGTGCCAGCAGTCCGGCAGGGGCAGATAATGAAAAACTGTTTTTT CASSPAGADNEKLFF
TRBJ2-7 - TRBD1 TRBV29-1 TGCAGCGTTGTCCGGGACAGTGGGACCTACGAGCAGTACTTC CSVVRDSGTYEQYF
TRBJ1-1 - - TRBV3-1/TRBV3-2 TGTGCCAGCAGCCAAGTCGGAGGTTCTGAAGCTTTCTTT CASSQVGGSEAFF
TRBJ2-7 - TRBD1 TRBV5-5 TGTGCCAGCGGAGGTGGTTGGGACAGGACTTACGAGCAGTACTTC CASGGGWDRTYEQYF
TRBJ1-4 few TRBD1 TRBV7-9 TGTGCCAGCGATAGGGGGACAGGCAATAATGAAAAACTGTTTTTT CASDRGTGNNEKLFF
TRBJ1-5 once TRBD1 TRBV5-6 TGTGCCAGCAGCTTGTGGGGACAGGGAATCGGTCAGCCCCAGCATTTT CASSLWGQGIGQPQHF
TRBJ2-1 - - TRBV13 TGTGCCAGCAGCTTGGGGGGTTCCTACAATGAGCAGTTCTTC CASSLGGSYNEQFF
TRBJ1-5 - - TRBV6-2/TRBV6-3 TGTGCCAGCAGTTACCGAGACGGACGCAGGGCCCAGCATTTT CASSYRDGRRAQHF
TRBJ1-4 once - TRBV4-1 TGCGCCAGCAGCCAAGTCAGGGGCTCTAATGAAAAACTGTTTTTT CASSQVRGSNEKLFF
TRBJ1-2 few TRBD1 TRBV3-1/TRBV3-2 TGTGCCAGCAGCCAAGAGGGGACAGGGGGCGCGGGTGGCTACACCTTC CASSQEGTGGAGGYTF
TRBJ2-1 - TRBD1 TRBV5-1 TGCGCCAGCAGCAGACCCGGGACAGGGAGTAATGAGCAGTTCTTC CASSRPGTGSNEQFF
TRBJ2-5 - TRBD2 TRBV6-1 TGTGCCAGCAGTGAAGCAGGGACTAGCGGGGGCAGGGAGACCCAGTACTTC CASSEAGTSGGRETQYF
TRBJ1-4 - - TRBV7-9 TGTGCCAGCAGCGTAACGGGGGGTGGCGAAAAACTGTTTTTT CASSVTGGGEKLFF
TRBJ2-3 - - TRBV19 TGTGCCAGTAGCGCGGGGGATACGCAGTATTTT CASSAGDTQYF
TRBJ1-4 - - TRBV4-2 TGTGCCAGCAGCCAAGGAGGCGGGGGATCTACTAATGAAAAACTGTTTTTT CASSQGGGGSTNEKLFF
TRBJ1-1 once - TRBV19 TGTGCCAGTAGTATTGGGGGGGAGAACACTGAAGCTTTCTTT CASSIGGENTEAFF
TRBJ2-3 - TRBD2 TRBV3-1/TRBV3-2 TGTGCCAGCAGCCAAGATAGGCTAGCGGGGGGAACAGATACGCAGTATTTT CASSQDRLAGGTDTQYF
TRBJ1-3 - - TRBV29-1 TGCAGCGTTGGGGGCGGTAGGGCCTCTGGAAACACCATATATTTT CSVGGGRASGNTIYF
TRBJ2-7 few - TRBV6-5 TGTGCCAGCAGTTCCGAGAGCGGATTCCCCTACGAGCAGTACTTC CASSSESGFPYEQYF
TRBJ2-7 - TRBD1 TRBV7-6 TGTGCCAGCAGCTTAGCAGGGACAGGGACCTACGAGCAGTACTTC CASSLAGTGTYEQYF
TRBJ2-3 - - TRBV6-2/TRBV6-3 TGTGCCAGCAGTTACTCGACGGGTACAGATACGCAGTATTTT CASSYSTGTDTQYF
TRBJ2-1 - - TRBV7-9 TGTGCCAGCAGCCCCAGAGGAACCTACAGGGACTACAATGAGCAGTTCTTC CASSPRGTYRDYNEQFF
TRBJ2-3 - TRBD2 TRBV7-6 TGTGCCAGCAGTACGGGGGGGGGCATAAACACAGATACGCAGTATTTT CASSTGGGINTDTQYF
TRBJ1-3 - TRBD1 TRBV19 TGTGCCAGTAGTCGGACAGGGGGAGGAAACACCATATATTTT CASSRTGGGNTIYF
TRBJ1-1 - - TRBV6-6 TGTGCCAGCACCACAAGGGGGGGGAACACTGAAGCTTTCTTT CASTTRGGNTEAFF
TRBJ2-4 - - TRBV15 TGTGCCACCAGCAGAGACTCCCCTGAGGACATTCAGTACTTC CATSRDSPEDIQYF
TRBJ1-1 - - TRBV2 TGTGCCGACGGGTACAGGTCTGAAGCTTTCTTT CADGYRSEAFF
TRBJ2-4 - TRBD2 TRBV7-2 TGTGCCAGCAGCTTCCTAGCGGGAGGGGATCAGGGCAAAAACATTCAGTACTTC CASSFLAGGDQGKNIQYF
TRBJ2-5 once - TRBV20-1 TGCAGTGCTAGTCCGGGGAATGGAGAGACCCAGTACTTC CSASPGNGETQYF
TRBJ2-1 - TRBD1 TRBV11-1 TGTGCCAGCAGCTTGGGACAGGGATACAATGAGCAGTTCTTC CASSLGQGYNEQFF
TRBJ1-2 - TRBD1 TRBV5-1 TGCGCCAGCAGCCTACCGGGACAGGGGGCAAATGGCTACACCTTC CASSLPGQGANGYTF
TRBJ2-1 once TRBD1 TRBV11-1 TGTGCCAGCAGCTTAAGGACAGGGGGATCCTACAATGAGCAGTTCTTC CASSLRTGGSYNEQFF
TRBJ1-2 once - TRBV23-1 TGCGCCAGCAGTCAGCCGAGGTTTATAGTCAGGGGCTGCTTGGCTAACTATGGCTACACCTTC CASSQPRFIVRGCLANYGYTF
TRBJ1-5 - - TRBV7-9 TGTGCCAGCAGCTTAGATCGTTATCAGCCCCAGCATTTT CASSLDRYQPQHF
TRBJ1-6 - - TRBV6-4 TGTGCCAGCCATAGCTCCTATAATTCACCCCTCCACTTT CASHSSYNSPLHF
TRBJ1-2 - - TRBV30 TGTGCCTGGAGTGCTCTCTCAGACTACCTAGCTAACTATGGCTACACCTTC CAWSALSDYLANYGYTF
TRBJ1-6 - - TRBV28 TGTGCCAGCAGTTCCGGTAATTCACCCCTCCACTTT CASSSGNSPLHF
TRBJ1-1 - - TRBV4-1 TGCGCCAGCAGCCGCGGAGAGAGGACTGAAGCTTTCTTT CASSRGERTEAFF
TRBJ1-3 - - TRBV14 TGTGCCAGCAGCCAAGATTTGATTCAGGGAAGAAACACCATATATTTT CASSQDLIQGRNTIYF
TRBJ2-7 - - TRBV2 TGTGCCAGCACCGGTATGGACAGTATAAACTCCTACGAGCAGTACTTC CASTGMDSINSYEQYF
TRBJ1-5 once - TRBV12-3/TRBV12-4 TGTGCCAGCAGTTGGGACATTATGCCCCAGCATTTT CASSWDIMPQHF
TRBJ2-7 - TRBD2 TRBV3-1/TRBV3-2 TGTGCCAGCAGCCGAGGGGAACTAGCGGGGTCCGGCGAGCAGTACTTC CASSRGELAGSGEQYF
TRBJ2-3 - TRBD1 TRBV6-5 TGTGCCAGCAGTCCCGACAGGGCGACAGATACGCAGTATTTT CASSPDRATDTQYF
TRBJ2-1 - - TRBV18 TGTGCCAGCTCACAAGGACTCAACGAGCAGTTCTTC CASSQGLNEQFF
TRBJ1-6 - - TRBV4-1 TGCGCCAGCAGCCAAGGAACCCAGTATAATTCACCCCTCCACTTT CASSQGTQYNSPLHF
TRBJ2-1 once TRBD2 TRBV9 TGTGCCAGTGAGCGGGGGACCAACTACAATGAGCAGTTCTTC CASERGTNYNEQFF